Below are 10 T cell receptor beta chains sequenced from a single sample in a study of blood T cell repertoires in COVID-19 (dated by TCRdb to 2020 to 2022). The library was produced with the immunoSEQ multiplex PCR assay. TCRdb retrieved this table from immuneACCESS and kept in-frame rearrangements only. Not all clones are present; in checked studies, unresolved V genes account for under half, and no reason is known for the remainder. The sample table shows under 25,000 clones, and over 75% are seen once. The ten largest clones take up over 8.5% of the sample. The sample comprised peripheral blood. These receptors all come from a human donor in a cohort sampled during active COVID-19. The donor label of this sample is uncertain.

This chain links TRBV7-8 with TRBJ2-1; 7 bases are a match to TRBD1. The CDR3 spans 15 residues. The trim removed 5 bases at V and 3 bases at J, leaving 7 bases unmatched. CDR1 and CDR2 from the germline V gene are SGHVS and FQNEAQ. This CDR3 reads CASSPGQQIYNEQFF. Written as DNA, the CDR3 is TGTGCCAGCAGCCCGGGACAGCAGATCTACAATGAGCAGTTCTTC.

This chain links TRBV19 with TRBJ1-3; D is undetermined. V was clipped by 4 bases and J by 0 bases, with 7 bases between them. CDR1 LNHDA and CDR2 SQIVND come from the germline V gene (reference sequence). The CDR3 has 14 residues. This CDR3 is CASSTQLSGNTIYF. CDR3 coding DNA: TGTGCCAGTAGTACCCAACTCTCTGGAAACACCATATATTTT.

About this clone itself: Germline and junction disagree at one end, which may indicate a read error. The rearrangement joins TRBV14 to TRBJ2-6; TRBD2 matches 9 bases. The CDR3 has 14 amino acids. Germline assignment: CDR1 SGHDN and CDR2 FVKESK. The CDR3 sequence is CASRQAGGAGVLTF. The CDR3 DNA sequence: TGTGCCAGCAGACAAGCGGGGGGAGCCGGCGTCCTGACTTTC.

The chain combines TRBV27 with TRBJ1-1; the D gene is possibly TRBD1 (6 bases). Trimming removed 7 bases at V and 7 bases at J, with 19 bases between. There are 14 residues in the CDR3. Germline CDR1 reads MNHEY; CDR2 reads SMNVEV (reference sequence). The CDR3 DNA sequence: TGTGCCAGCAAGATCAGGGGTTTTGACTTTGAAGCTTTCTTT. Its translation: CASKIRGFDFEAFF.

This clone has a single count. This chain links TRBV14 with TRBJ2-2; 11 bases are a match to TRBD2. The length of the CDR3 is 19 residues. With V trimmed by 2 bases and J by 5 bases, 13 bases remained unmatched. CDR1 SGHDN and CDR2 FVKESK come from the germline V gene. CDR3 amino acids: CASSQTLLAGGLWTGELFF. The CDR3 nucleotides are TGTGCCAGCAGCCAAACACTCTTAGCGGGAGGGCTGTGGACCGGGGAGCTGTTTTTT.

CDR3 DNA: TGTGCCAGCAGTGACTTGGTCCCAGGGAATGAGCAGTTCTTC. This sequence encodes CASSDLVPGNEQFF. This chain connects TRBV2 to TRBJ2-1, with D possibly being TRBD1 (5 bases). The CDR3 loop spans 14 amino acids. V lost 3 bases and J 7 bases, leaving 13 bases between the germline ends. Germline V CDR1 and CDR2: SNHLY, FYNNEI.

For the CDR3, the DNA is TGTGCCAGCAGCTCCGGGACAGGGGCTTACGAGCAGTACTTC. Its protein product is CASSSGTGAYEQYF. The genes are TRBV5-6 and TRBJ2-7; 10 bases map to TRBD1. After removal of 3 bases from V and 4 bases from J, the junction contained 4 bases not matched to a gene. The CDR3 consists of 14 residues. Germline CDR1 SGHDT, CDR2 YYEEEE.

This chain uses TRBV20-1 with TRBJ1-2; 7 positions agree with TRBD1. Germline V gene sequence: CDR1 DFQATT, CDR2 SNEGSKA (reference sequence). The ends lost 3 bases at V and 13 bases at J; junction bases unmatched: 8. The CDR3 is 11 residues long. DNA for the CDR3: TGCAGTGCTAGGATGGGACAGTTATCCACCTTC. Amino acid sequence: CSARMGQLSTF.

J is TRBJ2-2 and V is TRBV6-5; 15 nucleotides agree with TRBD2. This CDR3 spans 15 amino acids. Germline V gene sequence: CDR1 MNHEY, CDR2 SVGAGI. The ends lost 7 bases at V and 6 bases at J; junction bases unmatched: 3. The CDR3 loop reads CASTGLAGGSGELFF. The CDR3 DNA is TGTGCCAGCACCGGACTAGCGGGAGGGTCCGGGGAGCTGTTTTTT.

The genes are TRBV6-4 and TRBJ1-1; TRBD1 aligns across 8 bases. Germline lookup yields CDR1 MRHNA and CDR2 SNTAGT. The CDR3 is 15 residues long. The trim removed 4 bases at V and 4 bases at J, leaving 8 bases unmatched. This chain's CDR3 is CASSGQGAGSTEAFF. The CDR3 DNA reads as TGTGCCAGCAGTGGTCAGGGGGCTGGTAGCACTGAAGCTTTCTTT.